Shown below are 24 T cell receptor beta chains from a single sample sequenced in a study of control samples from healthy donors and cancer patients. The table came from immunoSEQ multiplex PCR; TCRdb's copy has only in-frame clones and leaves some out. The sample consists of 100,000 to 150,000 clones, roughly 90% of them appearing once. Sequencing used blood. The receptors come from a man younger than 30 in good health.

The V gene is TRBV6-2 or TRBV6-3, the J gene TRBJ2-1; D possibly matches TRBD1 or TRBD2 (5 bases each). Looked up from germline, CDR1 is MNHEY and CDR2 is SVGEGT. The CDR3 totals 17 residues. Trimming removed 6 bases at V and 4 bases at J, with 22 bases between. CDR3 protein: CASRPSVGERAYNEQFF. CDR3 nucleotide sequence: TGTGCCAGCAGACCTTCGGTAGGGGAGAGGGCATACAATGAGCAGTTCTTC.

The chain carries TRBV4-3 and TRBJ1-2; TRBD1 matches at 10 bases. CDR3 size: 14 residues. Germline CDR1 LGHNA, CDR2 YSLEER. Trimming cost V 7 bases and J 4 bases; bases outside gene matches: 6. The DNA for the CDR3 is TGCGCCAGCACACCGGGACAGGGGTTCTATGGCTACACCTTC. Translating it yields CASTPGQGFYGYTF.

This chain links TRBV27 with TRBJ2-1, with 9 bases that match TRBD2. Germline V gives CDR1 MNHEY, CDR2 SMNVEV (reference sequence). The CDR3 runs to 16 residues. Trimming took 5 bases from V and 0 from J; bases not matched to a gene: 5. CDR3 residues: CASSPATSGSYNEQFF. The CDR3 DNA reads as TGTGCCAGCAGTCCGGCGACTAGCGGCTCCTACAATGAGCAGTTCTTC.

V usage is TRBV11-3 and J usage is TRBJ2-3; no reliable D call. The CDR3 loop spans 14 amino acids. CDR1 and CDR2 from the germline V gene are SGHNT and YENEEA. V was trimmed by 1 base and J by 4 bases, leaving 9 bases between them. The CDR3 is CASSLGGAADTQYF. The DNA of the CDR3 is TGTGCCAGCAGCTTAGGAGGTGCGGCAGATACGCAGTATTTT.

This sequence joins TRBV28 and TRBJ1-2; TRBD1 matches at 9 bases. Losses at the gene ends were 2 bases for V and 4 bases for J; bases not matched to a gene: 5. CDR1 is MDHEN, CDR2 SYDVKM, per germline. The CDR3 is made up of 15 amino acids. The CDR3 protein is CASSLGGTGRYGYTF. CDR3 coding DNA: TGTGCCAGCAGTTTAGGGGGGACAGGGCGCTATGGCTACACCTTC.

The J gene is TRBJ2-7, the V gene TRBV21-1; the table's D call TRBD2 went unverified against the DNA. TRBV21-1 represents a pseudogene. This CDR3 region has 15 residues. CDR3 loop: CASSNRLARVYEQYF. In DNA form, the CDR3 reads TGTGCCAGCAGCAATCGACTAGCGCGAGTCTACGAGCAGTACTTC.

V and J are TRBV5-1 and TRBJ2-3; possibly TRBD2 for D (6 bases). Deletions cut 2 bases from V and 4 bases from J, with 14 bases between. Germline V gives CDR1 SGHRS, CDR2 YFSETQ. The CDR3 is 15 residues long. This CDR3 is CASSFGGKAADTQYF. In DNA, the CDR3 is TGCGCCAGCAGCTTCGGCGGGAAAGCAGCAGATACGCAGTATTTT.

The CDR3 region has the DNA TGTGCCAGCAGCCAAGGTTCAGGTCAGCCCCAGCATTTT. This codes for CASSQGSGQPQHF. The chain carries TRBV4-2 and TRBJ1-5; D unresolved. CDR1 and CDR2 (germline): LGHNA, YNFKEQ. Trimming removed 1 base at V and 6 bases at J, with 7 bases between. The CDR3 has 13 residues.

The rearrangement uses TRBV24-1 and TRBJ2-1; D gene ambiguous. The V and J ends lost 3 bases and 6 bases respectively, with 14 bases between them. Germline CDR1 is KGHDR and CDR2 is SFDVKD. The CDR3 is made up of 15 amino acids. This CDR3 is CATSDQNGFRNEQFF. DNA for the CDR3: TGTGCCACCAGTGATCAAAATGGGTTCCGCAATGAGCAGTTCTTC.

The chain combines TRBV3-1 (or the pseudogene TRBV3-2) with TRBJ1-4, with 9 bases fitting TRBD1. V dropped 5 bases and J dropped 5; count of bases not matched to a gene: 9. This CDR3 comprises 16 residues. Germline CDR1 is LGHDT and CDR2 is YNNKEL (reference sequence). CDR3 in amino acids: CASSSWGGTGNEKLFF. Here the CDR3 DNA reads TGTGCCAGCAGCTCTTGGGGAGGGACAGGGAATGAAAAACTGTTTTTT.

The chain has TRBV6-6 and TRBJ1-1; no clear D. Trimming shortened V by 5 bases and J by 1 base, and 11 bases separated the two germline ends. The CDR3 runs to 14 residues. From germline, CDR1 is MNHNY and CDR2 SVGAGI (reference sequence). DNA of the CDR3: TGTGCCAGCAGTAACCGCGCACCGAACACTGAAGCTTTCTTT. It encodes CASSNRAPNTEAFF.

This clone was seen ten or more times. The chain has TRBV6-4 and TRBJ2-2; TRBD1 matches 7 bases. CDR3 length equals 14 residues. V gave up 0 bases and J gave up 7 bases; unmatched junction bases: 2. Per germline, CDR1 MRHNA and CDR2 SNTAGT. CDR3: CASSDSAGGGELFF. The CDR3 nucleotides read TGTGCCAGCAGTGACTCGGCAGGGGGCGGGGAGCTGTTTTTT.

The rearrangement links TRBV5-7 to TRBJ1-5, with 7 bases identical to TRBD1. TRBV5-7 is an open reading frame, and its role is uncertain. The CDR3 consists of 16 residues. Trimming removed 4 bases from V and 3 bases from J; junction bases left unmatched: 10. The CDR3 coding sequence is TGTGCCAGCAGCAGATCCGGGACAGAAAACAATCAGCCCCAGCATTTT. It translates to CASSRSGTENNQPQHF.

This clone has just one count. The chain recombines TRBV28 with TRBJ1-2, with 8 bases identical to TRBD1. V gave up 10 bases and J gave up 8 bases; unmatched junction bases: 12. In germline, CDR1 is MDHEN, CDR2 SYDVKM. This CDR3 has 13 residues. The CDR3 loop is CANQRRQGAGYTF. In DNA form, the CDR3 reads TGTGCCAACCAACGGCGGCAGGGGGCGGGCTACACCTTC.

CDR3 region: CASSSTSGRRGFSYEQYF. Here the CDR3 DNA reads TGTGCCAGCAGCTCTACTAGCGGGAGAAGGGGATTCTCCTACGAGCAGTACTTC. The chain links TRBV28 to TRBJ2-7; 11 bases fit TRBD2. Trimming cost V 6 bases and J 0 bases; bases outside gene matches: 13. The germline CDR1 and CDR2 sequences are MDHEN and SYDVKM. The CDR3 extends over 18 amino acids.

The chain uses TRBV5-1 and TRBJ2-2, with 7 nucleotides matching TRBD1. J gave up 1 base and V 4 bases, and 4 bases lay outside the gene matches. The CDR3 is 15 residues long. Germline assignment: CDR1 SGHRS and CDR2 YFSETQ. In DNA, the CDR3 is TGCGCCAGCAGCCCGAGGACAGGGAACACCGGGGAGCTGTTTTTT. Residues: CASSPRTGNTGELFF.

This rearrangement joins TRBV5-6 to TRBJ2-1; D could derive from TRBD1 or TRBD2 (5 bases each). The germline CDR1 and CDR2 sequences are SGHDT and YYEEEE. With 0 bases removed from V and 9 bases from J, the gap between germline ends came to 10 bases. CDR3 length equals 13 residues. The DNA for the CDR3 is TGTGCCAGCAGCTTGGCTCCAGGGACTGAGCAGTTCTTC. It translates to CASSLAPGTEQFF. The variable domain in full, with the rest retrieved from reference TRBV5-6 and TRBJ2-1, is DAGVTQSPTHLIKTRGQQVTLRCSPKSGHDTVSWYQQALGQGPQFIFQYYEEEERQRGNFPDRFSGHQFPNYSSELNVNALLLGDSALYLCASSLAPGTEQFFGPGTRLTVL.

The genes are TRBV7-8 and TRBJ2-5, with D hard to call. Germline V gene lookup returns CDR1 SGHVS and CDR2 FQNEAQ. The CDR3 length is 12 residues. V was pared by 5 bases and J by 3 bases, with 7 bases between. The CDR3 sequence is CASSINEETQYF. The CDR3 DNA reads as TGTGCCAGCAGCATTAACGAAGAGACCCAGTACTTC.

CDR3 region: CSASGQAYSYEQYF. Here the CDR3 DNA reads TGCAGTGCTAGTGGGCAGGCATACTCCTACGAGCAGTACTTC. The chain links TRBV20-1 to TRBJ2-7; D unresolved. The CDR3 has 14 residues. Germline V lookup: CDR1 DFQATT, CDR2 SNEGSKA (reference sequence). The germline V and J ends were trimmed by 3 bases and 0 bases, with 12 bases remaining between them.

CDR3 in amino acids: CASRSGTNEKLFF. The CDR3 DNA reads TGTGCCAGCAGGTCGGGGACTAATGAAAAACTGTTTTTT. The V gene is TRBV27, the J gene TRBJ1-4, with D unresolved. V shed 6 bases and J shed 2 bases, with 7 bases lying between them. The CDR3 totals 13 residues. The germline CDR1 and CDR2 sequences are MNHEY and SMNVEV (reference sequence).

This rearrangement joins TRBV24-1 to TRBJ2-7; TRBD1 matches at 7 bases. V shed 5 bases, J shed 7 bases, and the junction held 10 bases outside the gene matches. The germline V gene has CDR1 KGHDR and CDR2 SFDVKD. This CDR3 comprises 14 residues. The CDR3 coding sequence is TGTGCCACCAGTGCGGGGACAGCCGAAGCGGAGCAGTACTTC. Protein: CATSAGTAEAEQYF.

The chain recombines TRBV6-5 with TRBJ2-2, with 13 bases aligning to TRBD2. Germline V gives CDR1 MNHEY, CDR2 SVGAGI. The junction had 5 bases not matched to a gene; V was cut back by 4 bases and J by 6 bases. This CDR3 contains 16 residues. The CDR3 DNA sequence: TGTGCCAGCAGTTCCCGACTAGCGGGAGGCCCCGGGGAGCTGTTTTTT. Residues: CASSSRLAGGPGELFF.

V gene TRBV7-2 combines with J gene TRBJ2-7; tentative D call: TRBD1 (6 bases). This CDR3 is built from 15 residues. Germline lookup yields CDR1 SGHTA and CDR2 FQGNSA. Trimming removed 1 base at V and 0 bases at J, with 10 bases between. The CDR3 region has the DNA TGTGCCAGCAGCTTAGGACCGGACAGCTCCTACGAGCAGTACTTC. It specifies CASSLGPDSSYEQYF.

The V call is TRBV5-4, the J call TRBJ1-1; D remains ambiguous. The CDR3 is 18 residues long. The germline V and J ends were trimmed by 0 bases and 1 base, with 19 bases remaining between them. The V gene's germline CDR1 is SGHNT and CDR2 YYREEE (reference sequence). CDR3 protein: CASSLGRLYSLKNTEAFF. CDR3 coding DNA: TGTGCCAGCAGCTTGGGACGGCTGTACTCCCTCAAGAACACTGAAGCTTTCTTT.